This TCR beta chain was observed in a study of blood T cell repertoires in COVID-19. Study-wide background: Samples came from the United States, Italy and Spain, spanning acute and convalescent COVID-19. Nucleic acid was either cDNA or gDNA, and it came from T cells, B-cell-depleted T cells, or PBMCs.

Per the original data handling: The authors estimated nucleated cell counts from reference gene primer amplification. The repertoire was sequenced with immunoSEQ multiplex PCR; TCRdb's copy has only in-frame clones and lacks some. Clone size and V and J calls were adopted from that table, with D and trimming inferred from the DNA. The sample has 100,000 to 120,000 clones; roughly 80% are singletons. Trimming took 7 bases from V and 1 from J, leaving 10 bases between them. The length of the CDR3 is 13 residues. What was sequenced was peripheral blood. J is TRBJ1-1 and V is TRBV23-1; possibly TRBD1 for D (6 bases). TRBV23-1 is an ORF, and what it does is uncertain. The TCR was taken from a man aged 45-65 years with acute or convalescent COVID-19. The CDR3 DNA reads as TGCGCCAGCACGGCCAGGGGGAACACTGAAGCTTTCTTT. Translating gives CASTARGNTEAFF.